One and the same sample provided the 12 T cell receptor beta chains below, sequenced in a study of blood T cell repertoires in COVID-19. Assay used: immunoSEQ multiplex PCR; TCRdb lists only in-frame clones, some missing. The table records about 180,000 clones, nearly 80% of them present only once. The sequencing sample was made of peripheral blood. The receptors here all came from a woman between 65 and 79 years old with acute or convalescent COVID-19.

This clone was counted once. CDR3 in DNA: TGTGCCAGCAGCTTGGCAGGGGGCCATCAGCCCCAGCATTTT. Encoded protein: CASSLAGGHQPQHF. The chain uses TRBV7-9 and TRBJ1-5, with 8 bases aligning to TRBD1. The germline CDR1 and CDR2 sequences are SEHNR and FQNEAQ (reference sequence). This CDR3 region has 14 residues. Germline trimming cut 3 bases from V and 5 bases from J; bases unmatched to any gene: 3.

The J gene is TRBJ2-3, the V gene TRBV12-3 or TRBV12-4, with TRBD2 identical over 8 bases. This CDR3 region has 13 residues. The junction had 6 bases not matched to a gene; V was cut back by 7 bases and J by 6 bases. The CDR3 loop is CASKAGGWDTQYF. The CDR3, as DNA: TGTGCCAGCAAGGCGGGAGGATGGGATACGCAGTATTTT.

The rearrangement joins TRBV7-3 to TRBJ2-1; TRBD2 aligns across 11 bases. The CDR3 consists of 15 residues. V gave up 5 bases and J gave up 6 bases; unmatched junction bases: 6. In germline, CDR1 is SGHTA, CDR2 FQGTGA. The CDR3 here is CASSETSGSANEQFF. CDR3 DNA sequence: TGTGCCAGCAGCGAAACTAGCGGGAGTGCCAATGAGCAGTTCTTC.

Concerning this clone itself: This sample includes further DNA sequences coding for the same CDR3. J is TRBJ2-7 and V is TRBV2; TRBD1 matches 11 bases. The junction had 5 bases not matched to a gene; V was cut back by 6 bases and J by 4 bases. The CDR3 loop spans 14 amino acids. Germline assignment: CDR1 SNHLY and CDR2 FYNNEI. This chain's CDR3 is CASRGTGGSYEQYF. The CDR3 DNA sequence: TGTGCCAGCAGAGGGACAGGGGGTTCATACGAGCAGTACTTC.

This clone has just a few counts. V is TRBV7-2 and J is TRBJ2-3; 7 bases line up with TRBD2. V was clipped by 2 bases and J by 8 bases; unmatched bases: 10. Germline loops: CDR1 SGHTA, CDR2 FQGNSA. This CDR3 spans 15 amino acids. CDR3 sequence reads: CASSLHLSAGATQYF. In DNA, the CDR3 is TGTGCCAGCAGCTTACACCTGTCGGCGGGAGCTACGCAGTATTTT.

J is TRBJ1-5 and V is TRBV23-1, with no clear D. Being an ORF, TRBV23-1 has a function that is uncertain. The V end lost 2 bases, the J end lost 4 bases, and 3 bases lay between the germline ends. The CDR3 extends over 12 amino acids. CDR3 nucleotide sequence: TGCGCCAGCAGTCAACAGAATCAGCCCCAGCATTTT. It translates to CASSQQNQPQHF.

The chain recombines TRBV10-1 with TRBJ2-1; D remains ambiguous. CDR3 length equals 11 residues. With 2 bases removed from V and 6 bases from J, the gap between germline ends came to 2 bases. The V gene's germline CDR1 is WNHNN and CDR2 SYGVQD (reference sequence). For the CDR3, the DNA is TGCGCCAGCAGTGAGCTCAATGAGCAGTTCTTC. Its translation is CASSELNEQFF.

The chain carries TRBV23-1 and TRBJ1-1, with 9 bases identical to TRBD1. TRBV23-1 is designated an ORF whose function remains uncertain. This CDR3 contains 19 residues. V gave up 2 bases and J gave up 1 base; unmatched junction bases: 14. In nucleotides, the CDR3 is TGCGCCAGCAGTCAACCAAGGGGCAACAGGGGGCCGGGGAACACTGAAGCTTTCTTT. Protein product: CASSQPRGNRGPGNTEAFF.

The chain is built from TRBV3-1 (or the pseudogene TRBV3-2) and TRBJ1-3, with 9 bases lining up with TRBD1. Germline V gene lookup returns CDR1 LGHDT and CDR2 YNNKEL (reference sequence). CDR3 length: 17 residues. Germline trimming cut 5 bases from V and 0 bases from J; bases unmatched to any gene: 8. CDR3 region: CASSSNRQGGSGNTIYF. The CDR3 bases are TGTGCCAGCAGCAGCAACCGACAGGGGGGCTCTGGAAACACCATATATTTT.

The gene calls are TRBV5-8 and TRBJ2-2, with D possibly being TRBD2 (5 bases). There are 17 residues in the CDR3. CDR1 and CDR2 (germline): SGHTS, YDEGEE. V lost 4 bases and J lost 1, with 17 bases in between. The CDR3 reads CASSHRYGGLNTGELFF. The CDR3, as DNA: TGTGCCAGCAGCCACCGGTATGGCGGGTTGAACACCGGGGAGCTGTTTTTT.

This clone was seen a few times. The genes are TRBV4-2 and TRBJ2-1; 11 nucleotides align to TRBD2. The CDR3 is 16 residues long. With 0 bases clipped from V and 3 bases from J, the junction kept 1 base outside the gene matches. In germline, CDR1 is LGHNA, CDR2 YNFKEQ. CDR3 in amino acids: CASSQELAGVYNEQFF. CDR3 DNA sequence: TGTGCCAGCAGCCAAGAACTAGCGGGAGTCTACAATGAGCAGTTCTTC.

The chain carries TRBV6-2 or TRBV6-3 and TRBJ1-1, with TRBD1 matching 7 bases. The CDR3 is 15 amino acids. V shed 5 bases, J shed 1 base, and the junction held 7 bases outside the gene matches. Germline V gives CDR1 MNHEY, CDR2 SVGEGT. Written as DNA, the CDR3 is TGTGCCAGCAGTCCAGAGACAGGGAGGAACACTGAAGCTTTCTTT. It encodes CASSPETGRNTEAFF.